A selection of T cell receptor beta chains follows, all from one sample in a study of T-cell memory formation after mild COVID-19. TCRdb re-derived calls from the 5' RACE reads in MiXCR, one entry per CDR3 protein. The sample yields 300,000 or so distinct CDR3 sequences, about 16% seen once. The specimen sequenced was PBMCs or a T cell subset sorted from them (not recorded which). The origin of the receptors is a man aged 18 to 29 who had mild COVID-19 (a few samples of this study predate the infection). Cell type and time point are not known. Both conserved end residues are part of each CDR3. Each record gives: J gene, V gene, clone size, CDR3 protein. Clone size is shown for a subset of rows, as once, few, many or a class of expanded clone.

j_gene: TRBJ1-2
v_gene: TRBV5-1
abundance: NA
CDR3aa: CASSWGLRPPSYGYTF

j_gene: TRBJ1-2
v_gene: TRBV9
abundance: once
CDR3aa: CASSVRQNGYGYTF

j_gene: TRBJ1-1
v_gene: TRBV20-1
abundance: few
CDR3aa: CSARETGVIGAFF

j_gene: TRBJ2-7
v_gene: TRBV11-2
abundance: many
CDR3aa: CASSLWDRGGLGEQYF

j_gene: TRBJ2-1
v_gene: TRBV3-1
abundance: many
CDR3aa: CASSQGPQTYNEQFF

j_gene: TRBJ1-6
v_gene: TRBV7-2
abundance: NA
CDR3aa: CASSSLGVGNSPLHF

j_gene: TRBJ2-6
v_gene: TRBV27
abundance: NA
CDR3aa: CASSSLWVGANVLTF

j_gene: TRBJ1-1
v_gene: TRBV5-1
abundance: NA
CDR3aa: CASSLARTGANTEAFF

j_gene: TRBJ2-5
v_gene: TRBV7-2
abundance: NA
CDR3aa: CASSLRAITETQYF

j_gene: TRBJ2-5
v_gene: TRBV30
abundance: few
CDR3aa: CAWRIQGGQTQYF

j_gene: TRBJ1-2
v_gene: TRBV7-2
abundance: NA
CDR3aa: CASSPQGQLYGYTF

j_gene: TRBJ2-7
v_gene: TRBV5-1
abundance: NA
CDR3aa: CASSARTGTGFYEQYF

j_gene: TRBJ1-1
v_gene: TRBV2
abundance: NA
CDR3aa: CASSAPGQGDGAFF

j_gene: TRBJ1-6
v_gene: TRBV7-9
abundance: few
CDR3aa: CASSLKLAGSPLHF

j_gene: TRBJ2-7
v_gene: TRBV4-1
abundance: few
CDR3aa: CASSHEPGTGTYEQYF

j_gene: TRBJ1-5
v_gene: TRBV6-1
abundance: few
CDR3aa: CASSETRNQPQHF